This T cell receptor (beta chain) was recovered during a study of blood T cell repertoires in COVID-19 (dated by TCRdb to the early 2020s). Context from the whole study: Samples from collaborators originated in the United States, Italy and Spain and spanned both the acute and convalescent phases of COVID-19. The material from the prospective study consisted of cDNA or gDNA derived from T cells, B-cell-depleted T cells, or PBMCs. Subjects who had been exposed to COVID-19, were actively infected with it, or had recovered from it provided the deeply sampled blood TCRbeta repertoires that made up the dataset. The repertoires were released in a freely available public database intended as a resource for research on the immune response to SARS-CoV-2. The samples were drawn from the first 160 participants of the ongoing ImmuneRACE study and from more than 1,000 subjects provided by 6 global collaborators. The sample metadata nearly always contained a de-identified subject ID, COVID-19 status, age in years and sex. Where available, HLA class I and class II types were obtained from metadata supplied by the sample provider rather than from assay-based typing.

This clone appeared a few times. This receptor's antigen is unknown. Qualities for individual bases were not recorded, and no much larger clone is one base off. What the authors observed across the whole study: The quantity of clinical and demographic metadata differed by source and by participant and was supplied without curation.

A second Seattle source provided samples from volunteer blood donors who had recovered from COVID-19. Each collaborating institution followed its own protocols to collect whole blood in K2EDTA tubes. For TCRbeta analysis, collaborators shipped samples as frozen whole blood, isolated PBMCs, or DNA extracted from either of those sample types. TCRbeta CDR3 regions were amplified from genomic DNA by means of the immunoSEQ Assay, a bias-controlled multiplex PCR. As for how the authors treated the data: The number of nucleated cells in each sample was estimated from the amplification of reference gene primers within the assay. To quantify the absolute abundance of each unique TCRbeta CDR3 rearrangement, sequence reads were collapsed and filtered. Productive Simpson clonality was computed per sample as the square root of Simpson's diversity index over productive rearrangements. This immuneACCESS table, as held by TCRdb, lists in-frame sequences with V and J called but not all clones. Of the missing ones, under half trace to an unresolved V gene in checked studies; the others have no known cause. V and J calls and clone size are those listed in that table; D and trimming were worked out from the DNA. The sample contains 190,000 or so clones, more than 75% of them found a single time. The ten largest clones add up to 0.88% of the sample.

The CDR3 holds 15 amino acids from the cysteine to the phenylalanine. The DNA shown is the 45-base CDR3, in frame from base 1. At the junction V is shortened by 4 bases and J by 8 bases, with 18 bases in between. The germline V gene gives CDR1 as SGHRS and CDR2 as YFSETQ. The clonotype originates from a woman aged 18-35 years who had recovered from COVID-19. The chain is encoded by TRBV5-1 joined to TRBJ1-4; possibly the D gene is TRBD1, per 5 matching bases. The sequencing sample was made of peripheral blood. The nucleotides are TGCGCCAGCAGCGTGGGACTCCACGATGGGGAAAAACTGTTTTTT. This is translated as CASSVGLHDGEKLFF.